This T cell receptor beta chain was observed in a study of T cells in Graves' hyperthyroidism and ophthalmopathy. Amplification of TCR beta CDR3 regions was performed using RNA transcripts as template. HTBI primers were the set used in a first-round RT-PCR of the TCR CDR3. TCRdb re-called the multiplex PCR reads with MiXCR, one entry per CDR3 protein. Among more than 650,000 distinct CDR3 sequences listed, around 15% were seen once. The V end was cut by 7 bases, the J end by 1 base, with 20 bases between. In germline, CDR1 is SGHAT, CDR2 FQNNGV. The CDR3 covers 17 residues. This TCR derives from a young woman with Graves' hyperthyroidism. The V and J genes are TRBV11-2 and TRBJ2-1, with a possible D match to TRBD2 (5 bases). The sequenced material came from blood. The CDR3 loop is CASTLLLGVSSYNEQFF. The CDR3 bases are TGTGCCAGCACCCTCCTTTTGGGAGTAAGTTCCTACAATGAGCAGTTCTTC.